Shown below are 25 T cell receptor beta chains from a single sample sequenced in a study of T-cell reconstitution after alpha-beta-depleted transplantation in children. For TCRbeta, the library was prepared with unique molecular identifiers. Each CDR3 protein is one row after TCRdb ran MiXCR on the PCR reads. The sample holds 190,000 or so distinct CDR3 sequences; 6% to 7% are singletons and the top ten take around 3.1%. Specimen: PBMCs from the stem cell graft donor, collected from the stem cell graft. These receptors were collected from a human donor who donated a stem cell graft to a child with Wiskott-Aldrich syndrome.

This clonotype appeared a few times. The genes are TRBV14 and TRBJ1-4; possible D gene TRBD1, 6 bases. Germline V lookup: CDR1 SGHDN, CDR2 FVKESK. CDR3 length: 14 residues. V gave up 5 bases and J gave up 7 bases, with 14 bases separating them. Here the CDR3 DNA reads TGTGCCAGCAGCGAAACAGGGTATGGTGAAAAACTGTTTTTT. Translation gives CASSETGYGEKLFF.

The sample holds many counts of this clonotype. The V and J genes are TRBV19 and TRBJ2-7; D is perhaps TRBD1 (6 bases). V gave up 4 bases and J gave up 2 bases, with 12 bases separating them. The germline gives CDR1 LNHDA, CDR2 SQIVND (reference sequence). CDR3 length equals 14 residues. The CDR3 loop reads CASSTPGQPYEQYF. The CDR3 nucleotides read TGTGCCAGTAGTACCCCTGGACAGCCCTACGAGCAGTACTTC.

This clonotype showed up many times. This rearrangement joins TRBV4-3 to TRBJ2-2, with D tentatively TRBD2 (5 bases). CDR3 length: 17 amino acids. The V gene lost 0 bases and the J gene lost 4 bases, with 15 bases spanning the gap. Germline V gene sequence: CDR1 LGHNA, CDR2 YSLEER. This chain's CDR3 is CASSQESVIASTGELFF. As DNA, the CDR3 is TGCGCCAGCAGCCAAGAATCAGTGATAGCGAGCACCGGGGAGCTGTTTTTT.

This clonotype was counted at least ten times. The rearrangement links TRBV5-1 to TRBJ2-1; D unresolved. CDR1 is SGHRS, CDR2 YFSETQ, per germline. CDR3 length equals 12 residues. V was cut by 7 bases and J by 5 bases, with 10 bases left in between. The CDR3 loop reads CASSPAHNEQFF. The CDR3 coding sequence is TGCGCCAGCTCCCCCGCCCACAATGAGCAGTTCTTC.

In its sample, this clonotype was seen many times. The chain joins TRBV12-3 or TRBV12-4 to TRBJ2-7, with 8 bases matching TRBD1. V lost 5 bases and J lost 4; bases outside the gene matches: 16. This CDR3 contains 17 residues. CDR3 loop: CASSPHLGQGFMYEQYF. The DNA for the CDR3 is TGTGCCAGCAGTCCACACCTCGGACAGGGTTTTATGTACGAGCAGTACTTC.

This CDR3 is CASSLYQGSSYNEQFF. CDR3 sequence (DNA): TGTGCCAGCAGCTTATATCAGGGGTCCTCCTACAATGAGCAGTTCTTC. The gene calls are TRBV7-6 and TRBJ2-1; a weak D match, TRBD1 (6 bases). The CDR3 contains 16 residues. CDR1 SGHVS and CDR2 FNYEAQ come from the germline V gene. V was pared by 2 bases and J by 0 bases, with 11 bases between.

This clonotype showed up just a few times. A read error may produce the germline difference seen at one junction end. V and J are TRBV11-2 and TRBJ2-1, with 9 bases matching TRBD2. This CDR3 has 15 residues. Per germline, CDR1 SGHAT and CDR2 FQNNGV. CDR3 amino acids: CASSLDFLVGTSYLF. The DNA for the CDR3 is TGTGCCAGCAGCTTAGATTTTTTAGTAGGGACTAGCTATCTCTTC.

The CDR3 bases are TGTGCCAGCAGCCAAGATTTCAAGCGGGGGGGCCCGGTGTTGGAAAACATTCAGTACTTC. The encoded protein is CASSQDFKRGGPVLENIQYF. This sequence joins TRBV4-2 and TRBJ2-4, with 10 nucleotides matching TRBD2. This CDR3 is built from 20 residues. V lost 0 bases to trimming and J lost 5 bases; unmatched junction nucleotides: 16. CDR1 and CDR2 from the germline V gene are LGHNA and YNFKEQ.

This clonotype was seen at least ten times. The genes are TRBV5-1 and TRBJ1-2; 8 bases match TRBD1. The CDR3 sequence is 17 residues long. J lost 5 bases, V lost 1 base, and 13 bases had no gene match. CDR1 and CDR2 (germline): SGHRS, YFSETQ. The CDR3 DNA sequence: TGCGCCAGCAGCTTGAGGGGTGGACAGGGAGTTGTTTATGGCTACACCTTC. Translating it yields CASSLRGGQGVVYGYTF.

The rearrangement links TRBV7-9 to TRBJ2-7; TRBD1 agrees at 8 bases. V shed 2 bases, J shed 2 bases, and the junction held 8 bases outside the gene matches. From germline, CDR1 is SEHNR and CDR2 FQNEAQ (reference sequence). This CDR3 is 16 amino acids long. This CDR3 is CASSLSNGDRPYEQYF. Written as DNA, the CDR3 is TGTGCCAGCAGCTTAAGTAATGGGGACAGGCCCTACGAGCAGTACTTC.

The table lists this clonotype with many counts. The chain recombines TRBV6-6 with TRBJ1-1; D may be TRBD1 (5 bases). Germline V gene data show CDR1 as MNHNY and CDR2 as SVGAGI (reference sequence). This CDR3 is built from 12 residues. The CDR3, as DNA: TGTGCAAGATTCGGGGGGTTCACTGAAGCTTTCTTT. Its protein product is CARFGGFTEAFF.

This chain connects TRBV11-1 to TRBJ2-7; 12 bases are shared with TRBD1. Germline V gene data show CDR1 as SGHAT and CDR2 as FQDESV (reference sequence). Trimming removed 1 base from V and 5 bases from J; junction bases left unmatched: 3. This CDR3 spans 15 amino acids. Written as DNA, the CDR3 is TGTGCCAGCAGCTTAGTTGGGACAGGGGGCGACGAGCAGTACTTC. This sequence encodes CASSLVGTGGDEQYF.

The rearrangement links TRBV5-1 to TRBJ2-5, with a possible D match to TRBD2 (5 bases). This CDR3 has 14 amino acids. Trimming took off 2 bases at V and 5 bases at J, with 13 bases between the two ends. Germline V gene data show CDR1 as SGHRS and CDR2 as YFSETQ. The CDR3 here is CASSFDGDGETQYF. The CDR3 DNA follows: TGCGCCAGCAGCTTTGACGGGGATGGGGAGACCCAGTACTTC. The full variable domain, with the rest looked up from reference TRBV5-1 and TRBJ2-5, is KAGVTQTPRYLIKTRGQQVTLSCSPISGHRSVSWYQQTPGQGLQFLFEYFSETQRNKGNFPGRFSGRQFSNSRSEMNVSTLELGDSALYLCASSFDGDGETQYFGPGTRLLVL.

V and J are TRBV14 and TRBJ2-1; D perhaps matches TRBD1 (5 bases). The CDR3 totals 19 residues. Germline V gene lookup returns CDR1 SGHDN and CDR2 FVKESK. V was clipped by 0 bases and J by 7 bases, with 25 bases between them. CDR3 DNA: TGTGCCAGCAGCCAAGACCAAGGGTTTACAAGGGGCAGGAGTAATGAGCAGTTCTTC. It specifies CASSQDQGFTRGRSNEQFF. The variable domain in full, with the rest retrieved from reference TRBV14 and TRBJ2-1, is EAGVTQFPSHSVIEKGQTVTLRCDPISGHDNLYWYRRVMGKEIKFLLHFVKESKQDESGMPNNRFLAERTGGTYSTLKVQPAELEDSGVYFCASSQDQGFTRGRSNEQFFGPGTRLTVL.

This clonotype appeared many times. This chain connects TRBV12-3 or TRBV12-4 to TRBJ2-3, with TRBD2 matching 9 bases. Unmatched junction bases numbered 14, after V lost 6 bases and J lost 4 bases. The CDR3 spans 17 residues. The CDR3 DNA sequence: TGTGCCAGCAGCCCCGGTGGGCTAGCGGGATATTCAGATACGCAGTATTTT. This gives the protein CASSPGGLAGYSDTQYF.

This clonotype was observed a handful of times. The V and J genes are TRBV7-9 and TRBJ1-5; D call uncertain. CDR3 length: 16 residues. The V end lost 1 base, the J end lost 0 bases, and 10 bases lay between the germline ends. Germline CDR1 and CDR2: SEHNR and FQNEAQ (reference sequence). CDR3 sequence: CASSLGNRYSNQPQHF. CDR3 nucleotides: TGTGCCAGCAGCTTAGGAAATAGGTATAGCAATCAGCCCCAGCATTTT.

This clonotype has ten or more counts. The chain combines TRBV4-3 with TRBJ2-7; D is ambiguous. The CDR3 totals 15 residues. Deletions cut 0 bases from V and 3 bases from J, with 12 bases between. Germline loops: CDR1 LGHNA, CDR2 YSLEER. The CDR3: CASSQDLADYYEQYF. In DNA, the CDR3 is TGCGCCAGCAGCCAAGATTTAGCAGATTACTACGAGCAGTACTTC.

Many counts were recorded for this clonotype. The rearrangement uses TRBV27 and TRBJ2-7, with TRBD1 matching 7 bases. Germline V lookup: CDR1 MNHEY, CDR2 SMNVEV (reference sequence). The CDR3 runs 14 residues. V lost 5 bases to trimming and J lost 2 bases; unmatched junction nucleotides: 6. CDR3 residues: CASSPYDRAYEQYF. For the CDR3, the DNA is TGTGCCAGCAGTCCTTATGACAGGGCCTACGAGCAGTACTTC.

This clonotype was seen at least ten times. The chain combines TRBV9 with TRBJ2-7; 7 bases align to TRBD2. V shed 0 bases and J 2 bases; nucleotides not matched to a gene: 2. CDR3 size: 14 residues. Germline V gene lookup returns CDR1 SGDLS and CDR2 YYNGEE. DNA for the CDR3: TGTGCCAGCAGCGTAGGAGCGGGACCCTACGAGCAGTACTTC. This codes for CASSVGAGPYEQYF.

The chain has TRBV27 and TRBJ2-7, with 9 positions matching TRBD1. The CDR3 loop spans 14 amino acids. Trimming cost V 3 bases and J 6 bases; bases outside gene matches: 6. Germline CDR1 and CDR2: MNHEY and SMNVEV (reference sequence). The CDR3 loop is CASSFGTGPLEQYF. The CDR3 DNA is TGTGCCAGCAGTTTTGGGACAGGGCCCCTCGAGCAGTACTTC.

This clonotype came up a few times. This chain uses TRBV7-6 with TRBJ2-4; 11 bases align to TRBD1. The CDR3 runs 16 residues. J lost 5 bases, V lost 5 bases, and 8 bases had no gene match. The germline CDR1 and CDR2 sequences are SGHVS and FNYEAQ. CDR3 in DNA: TGTGCCAGCAGCAAAGAGGACAGGGGGCCCCAAAACATTCAGTACTTC. It specifies CASSKEDRGPQNIQYF.

This clonotype was counted many times. This chain joins TRBV6-2 or TRBV6-3 and TRBJ1-5, with D unclear. Trimming removed 7 bases from V and 5 bases from J, with 15 bases in between. The CDR3 length is 14 residues. Germline V gene data show CDR1 as MNHEY and CDR2 as SVGEGT. CDR3 coding DNA: TGTGCCAGCACCTATGACAAAGGCGATCAGCCCCAGCATTTT. Protein: CASTYDKGDQPQHF.

This clonotype was detected many times. The V gene is TRBV5-1, the J gene TRBJ2-5; TRBD1 or TRBD2 may be the D gene (5 bases each). The CDR3 length is 16 residues. V lost 1 base, J lost 4 bases, and 17 bases lay in between. Germline loops: CDR1 SGHRS, CDR2 YFSETQ. The CDR3 nucleotides read TGCGCCAGCAGCTTGAGAGGGGCGAGTAAGGGAGAGACCCAGTACTTC. It translates to CASSLRGASKGETQYF.

The table lists this clonotype with many counts. V usage is TRBV7-2 and J usage is TRBJ2-2; D is undetermined. The ends were cut back, 3 bases at V and 2 bases at J, with 4 bases in the middle. This CDR3 is 13 amino acids long. The germline gives CDR1 SGHTA, CDR2 FQGNSA. The CDR3 DNA reads as TGTGCCAGCAGCTTGCATAACACCGGGGAGCTGTTTTTT. It specifies CASSLHNTGELFF.

This clonotype was seen ten or more times. The rearrangement joins TRBV6-1 to TRBJ2-1, with unresolved D. The V gene lost 7 bases and the J gene lost 4 bases, with 17 bases spanning the gap. Germline CDR1 is MNHNS and CDR2 is SASEGT. The CDR3 runs to 15 residues. CDR3 region: CASTPHPDSYNEQFF. As DNA, the CDR3 is TGTGCCAGCACCCCCCACCCCGACTCGTACAATGAGCAGTTCTTC.